Listed below are T cell receptor beta chains from one sample, sequenced in a study of cytomegalovirus exposure and HLA in healthy donors. The method was immunoSEQ multiplex PCR; TCRdb's version includes in-frame clones alone and lacks a portion of them. The repertoire consists of over 250,000 clones, with just over 85% occurring once and the leading ten covering 0.9% to 1.1%. Sequencing input: PBMCs. The receptors were gathered from a woman between 18 and 30 years old in good health and CMV-seronegative. CDR3s include the opening cysteine and the closing phenylalanine or tryptophan. Fields, in order: clone size, D gene, J gene, V gene, CDR3 protein, CDR3 DNA. A D gene is named only where the DNA matches it firmly. A clone size is listed for some rows: how often the clone was seen (once, few, many), or a class if it is expanded.

. . TRBJ1-2 TRBV7-2 CASSLSGSYGYTF TGTGCCAGCAGCTTATCAGGGTCCTATGGCTACACCTTC
. . TRBJ2-7 TRBV9 CASSVDRSGPAYEQYF TGTGCCAGCAGCGTAGACAGGAGCGGGCCCGCCTACGAGCAGTACTTC
. TRBD1 TRBJ2-7 TRBV19 CASIGTDDPYEQYF TGTGCCAGTATTGGGACAGATGACCCTTACGAGCAGTACTTC
. TRBD1 TRBJ2-7 TRBV19 CASSIRQGHEQYF TGTGCCAGTAGTATTAGACAGGGCCACGAGCAGTACTTC
few . TRBJ1-5 TRBV19 CASNPYRTANQPQHF TGTGCCAGTAACCCCTATCGGACTGCGAATCAGCCCCAGCATTTT
. TRBD1 TRBJ2-7 TRBV5-4 CASSEGQESYEQYF TGTGCCAGCAGCGAGGGACAGGAGAGCTACGAGCAGTACTTC
. . TRBJ2-3 TRBV7-7 CASSPGAIRGTQYF TGTGCTAGCAGCCCGGGAGCCATAAGGGGTACGCAGTATTTT
. . TRBJ1-1 TRBV11-2 CASSSGTLLNTEAFF TGTGCCAGCAGCTCCGGGACACTATTGAACACTGAAGCTTTCTTT
. . TRBJ2-7 TRBV7-8 CASSLGSDSYEQYF TGTGCCAGCAGCTTAGGATCAGACTCCTACGAGCAGTACTTC
. TRBD1 TRBJ1-2 TRBV19 CASRRDRVEGSYGYTF TGTGCCAGTCGCCGGGACAGGGTGGAGGGTAGCTATGGCTACACCTTC
once . TRBJ2-3 TRBV29-1 CSVVPVGGMMADTQYF TGCAGCGTTGTACCCGTTGGGGGGATGATGGCAGATACGCAGTATTTT
. . TRBJ2-7 TRBV25-1 CASTPGVAVSYEQYF TGTGCCAGCACCCCGGGGGTAGCGGTCTCCTACGAGCAGTACTTC
few . TRBJ1-1 TRBV30 CACTGFDEAFF TGTGCCTGCACAGGGTTCGATGAAGCTTTCTTT
. . TRBJ2-2 TRBV27 CASSHPGDGNTGELFF TGTGCCAGCAGTCACCCAGGGGACGGGAACACCGGGGAGCTGTTTTTT
. TRBD1 TRBJ1-4 TRBV13 CASSPGQGDNEKLFF TGTGCCAGCAGCCCTGGACAGGGGGATAATGAAAAACTGTTTTTT
. . TRBJ2-6 TRBV29-1 CSVLVRRQGWNSGANVLTF TGCAGCGTCCTCGTGAGGCGGCAGGGGTGGAACTCTGGGGCCAACGTCCTGACTTTC
. TRBD1 TRBJ1-1 TRBV2 CASRDDRAGTEAFF TGTGCCAGCAGGGATGACAGGGCAGGGACTGAAGCTTTCTTT
few TRBD1 TRBJ2-7 TRBV6-5 CASSGPGQGYEQYF TGTGCCAGCAGTGGACCGGGACAGGGCTACGAGCAGTACTTC
. . TRBJ2-7 TRBV15 CATSRDPGTPYEQYF TGTGCCACCAGCAGAGATCCGGGGACTCCCTACGAGCAGTACTTC
. . TRBJ1-1 TRBV2 CASTTDTEAFF TGTGCCAGCACGACAGACACTGAAGCTTTCTTT
. TRBD1 TRBJ1-1 TRBV30 CAWLPGGKVPTEAFF TGTGCCTGGCTCCCAGGGGGCAAAGTGCCCACTGAAGCTTTCTTT
. . TRBJ2-2 TRBV2 CASRGAGELFF TGTGCCAGCAGGGGCGCCGGGGAGCTGTTTTTT
. . TRBJ1-2 TRBV5-4 CASSFPLGVLYGYTF TGTGCCAGCAGCTTTCCCCTCGGAGTATTATATGGCTACACCTTC
. . TRBJ1-2 TRBV10-3 CAISESLFSYGYTF TGTGCCATCAGTGAGTCCTTATTTAGTTATGGCTACACCTTC
once TRBD2 TRBJ2-3 TRBV27 CASSLWPSGGPSTDTQYF TGTGCCAGCAGTTTATGGCCTAGCGGGGGCCCTAGCACAGATACGCAGTATTTT
. TRBD2 TRBJ2-1 TRBV28 CASSSPLLAGTYNEQFF TGTGCCAGCAGTTCCCCCTTACTAGCGGGGACCTACAATGAGCAGTTCTTC
. TRBD1 TRBJ2-5 TRBV7-3 CASSWTGTLQETQYF TGTGCCAGCAGTTGGACAGGCACCTTACAAGAGACCCAGTACTTC
. . TRBJ1-2 TRBV5-4 CASSLGQSNYGYTF TGTGCCAGCAGCTTGGGACAGAGTAACTATGGCTACACCTTC
. TRBD1 TRBJ2-7 TRBV4-3 CASSQGRGTGHEQYF TGCGCCAGCAGCCAAGGGCGCGGGACAGGCCACGAGCAGTACTTC
few . TRBJ1-5 TRBV10-2 CASSESAGDYNQPQHF TGCGCCAGCAGTGAGTCAGCAGGGGACTATAATCAGCCCCAGCATTTT
few . TRBJ1-2 TRBV4-1 CASSQGVGRHGYTF TGCGCCAGCAGCCAAGGGGTGGGGCGACATGGCTACACCTTC
many . TRBJ2-5 TRBV6-5 CASSYSWSNSETQYF TGTGCCAGCAGTTACTCTTGGTCTAATTCGGAGACCCAGTACTTC
. . TRBJ1-2 TRBV5-1 CASSLDLTGINYGYTF TGCGCCAGCAGCTTGGATCTAACAGGGATAAACTATGGCTACACCTTC
once . TRBJ1-1 TRBV30 CAWSSGVTEAFF TGTGCCTGGAGTTCCGGGGTCACTGAAGCTTTCTTT
. TRBD2 TRBJ2-3 TRBV5-8 CASSSSGGDKQYF TGTGCCAGCAGCTCGTCGGGGGGGGACAAGCAGTATTTT
. . TRBJ1-1 TRBV30 CAWWRVNTEAFF TGTGCCTGGTGGAGGGTGAACACTGAAGCTTTCTTT
. TRBD2 TRBJ2-1 TRBV27 CASRPGTTFYNEQFF TGTGCCAGCCGACCCGGGACTACTTTCTACAATGAGCAGTTCTTC
. . TRBJ1-1 TRBV4-1 CASSQYGTEAFF TGCGCCAGCAGCCAATACGGGACTGAAGCTTTCTTT
. . TRBJ1-5 TRBV15 CATSRAIQGVQPQHF TGTGCCACCAGCAGAGCAATTCAGGGTGTTCAGCCCCAGCATTTT
. TRBD2 TRBJ2-1 TRBV11-3 CASRPTSVKRYNEQFF TGTGCCAGCAGGCCGACTAGCGTAAAGAGGTACAATGAGCAGTTCTTC
. TRBD2 TRBJ2-2 TRBV2 CASTSTSGSNTGELFF TGTGCCAGCACCTCGACTAGCGGGAGTAACACCGGGGAGCTGTTTTTT
. TRBD2 TRBJ2-1 TRBV5-1 CASHNAGGAYNEQFF TGCGCCAGCCACAACGCGGGAGGAGCTTACAATGAGCAGTTCTTC
. . TRBJ1-4 TRBV2 CASSEGFGGTEKLFF TGTGCCAGCAGTGAAGGGTTCGGGGGAACCGAAAAACTGTTTTTT
. . TRBJ2-3 TRBV9 CASSVVRGVTDTQYF TGTGCCAGCAGCGTAGTAAGAGGAGTCACAGATACGCAGTATTTT
. . TRBJ1-5 TRBV27 CASSPKTGIRNQPQHF TGTGCCAGCAGTCCTAAGACAGGAATACGCAATCAGCCCCAGCATTTT
few TRBD1 TRBJ2-1 TRBV5-1 CASSLGTGLVFF TGCGCCAGCAGCTTGGGGACAGGTTTGGTGTTCTTC
. TRBD1 TRBJ2-7 TRBV7-2 CASSLFATGPNAYEQYF TGTGCCAGCAGCTTGTTTGCGACAGGGCCCAACGCCTACGAGCAGTACTTC
. TRBD2 TRBJ2-5 TRBV6-5 CASSYPGRIETQYF TGTGCCAGCAGTTACCCCGGGAGGATCGAGACCCAGTACTTC
. TRBD2 TRBJ2-1 TRBV5-1 CASRSGRGSYNEQFF TGCGCCAGTCGGAGCGGGAGGGGTTCCTACAATGAGCAGTTCTTC
. TRBD2 TRBJ2-6 TRBV7-9 CASSFELAVLGGANVLTF TGTGCCAGCAGCTTCGAGCTAGCGGTACTGGGTGGGGCCAACGTCCTGACTTTC
once . TRBJ2-7 TRBV29-1 CSVQQSSYEQYF TGCAGCGTACAACAAAGCTCCTACGAGCAGTACTTC
once TRBD1 TRBJ1-4 TRBV6-1 CASRRTGGNEKLFF TGTGCCAGCAGGAGGACAGGGGGAAATGAAAAACTGTTTTTT
. . TRBJ1-3 TRBV29-1 CSVHDRSSGNTIYF TGCAGCGTCCACGACAGGAGCTCTGGAAACACCATATATTTT
. . TRBJ1-1 TRBV4-2 CASSQGTPEAFF TGTGCCAGCAGCCAAGGGACTCCAGAAGCTTTCTTT
. TRBD1 TRBJ2-7 TRBV19 CASSTSGTGGEQYF TGTGCCAGTAGTACTTCCGGGACAGGGGGCGAGCAGTACTTC
. TRBD1 TRBJ2-7 TRBV27 CASSSRDRGHEQYF TGTGCCAGCAGTTCCCGGGACAGGGGCCACGAGCAGTACTTC